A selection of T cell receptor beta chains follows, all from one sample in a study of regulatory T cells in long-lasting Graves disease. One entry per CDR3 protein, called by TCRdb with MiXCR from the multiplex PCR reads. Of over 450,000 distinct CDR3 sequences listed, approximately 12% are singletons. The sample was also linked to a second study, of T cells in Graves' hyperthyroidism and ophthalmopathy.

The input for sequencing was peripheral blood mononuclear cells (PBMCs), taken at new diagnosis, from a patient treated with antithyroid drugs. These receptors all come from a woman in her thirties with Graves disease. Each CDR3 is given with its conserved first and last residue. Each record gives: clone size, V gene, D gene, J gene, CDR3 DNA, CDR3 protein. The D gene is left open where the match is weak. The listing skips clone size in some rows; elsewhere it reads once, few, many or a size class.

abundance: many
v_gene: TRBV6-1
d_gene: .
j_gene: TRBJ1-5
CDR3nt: TGTGCCAGCAGGCGCCGCGGGGGTAATCAGCCCCAGCATTTT
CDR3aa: CASRRRGGNQPQHF

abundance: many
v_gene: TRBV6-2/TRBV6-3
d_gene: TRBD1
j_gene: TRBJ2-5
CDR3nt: TGTGCCAGCAGTTACTCTCTCTACGGGACAGGGGGACAAGAGACCCAGTACTTC
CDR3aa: CASSYSLYGTGGQETQYF

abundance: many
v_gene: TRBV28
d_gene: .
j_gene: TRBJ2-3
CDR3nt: TGTGCCAGCAGTTTTGTCGGGGACACAGATACGCAGTATTTT
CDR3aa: CASSFVGDTDTQYF

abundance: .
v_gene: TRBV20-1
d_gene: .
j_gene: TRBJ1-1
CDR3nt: TGCAGTGCTAGAGTTAAGGGATCTACTGAAGCTTTCTTT
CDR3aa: CSARVKGSTEAFF

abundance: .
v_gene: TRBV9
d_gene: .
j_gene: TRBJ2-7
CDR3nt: TGTGCCAGCAGCTCAGGGGGGGGAGGATGGTACGAGCAGTACTTC
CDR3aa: CASSSGGGGWYEQYF

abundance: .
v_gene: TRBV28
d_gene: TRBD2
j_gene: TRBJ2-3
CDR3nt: TGTGCCAGCAGTTTGGCTAGCGGGAGCCCAGATACGCAGTATTTT
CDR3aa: CASSLASGSPDTQYF

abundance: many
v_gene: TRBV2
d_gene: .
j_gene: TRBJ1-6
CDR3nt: TGTGCCAGCCGGCAGGGTGTCTCGGGCTCACCCCTCCACTTT
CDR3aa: CASRQGVSGSPLHF

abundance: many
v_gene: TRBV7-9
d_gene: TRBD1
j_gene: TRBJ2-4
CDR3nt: TGTGCCAGCAGCTCAGGAGACAGGGCTGTGTACTTC
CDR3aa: CASSSGDRAVYF

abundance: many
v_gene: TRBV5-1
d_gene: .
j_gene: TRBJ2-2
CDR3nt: TGCGCCAGCAGCCCAACAAGAACGAACACCGGGGAGCTGTTTTTT
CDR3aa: CASSPTRTNTGELFF

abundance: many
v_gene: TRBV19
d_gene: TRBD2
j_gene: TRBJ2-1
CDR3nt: TGTGCCAGTAGTATGGCGGGAGGCAACAATGAGCAGTTCTTC
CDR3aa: CASSMAGGNNEQFF

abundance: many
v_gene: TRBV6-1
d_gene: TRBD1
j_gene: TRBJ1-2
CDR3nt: TGTGCCAGCGGCCCACCGGGACAGGGGGCGCGAGGCTACACCTTC
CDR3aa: CASGPPGQGARGYTF

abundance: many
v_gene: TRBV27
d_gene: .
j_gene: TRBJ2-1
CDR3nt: TGTGCCAGCAGTTTCGTCGGCGGATACAATGAGCAGTTCTTC
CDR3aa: CASSFVGGYNEQFF

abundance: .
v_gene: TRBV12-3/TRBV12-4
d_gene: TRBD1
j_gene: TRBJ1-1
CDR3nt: TGTGCCAGCAGTTCAGGGACAGCCAAAGCTTTCTTT
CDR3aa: CASSSGTAKAFF

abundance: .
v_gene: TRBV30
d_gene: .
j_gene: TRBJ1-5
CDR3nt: TGTGCCTGGAACCCCCATACAGGCAGGACCGATCAGCCCCAGCATTTT
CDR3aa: CAWNPHTGRTDQPQHF

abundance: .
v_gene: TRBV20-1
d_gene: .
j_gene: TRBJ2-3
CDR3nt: TGCAGTGCCCCGAAAGGAGATACGCAGTATTTT
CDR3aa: CSAPKGDTQYF

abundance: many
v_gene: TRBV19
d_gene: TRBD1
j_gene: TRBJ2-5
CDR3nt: TGTGCCAGTAGAACCGGGACAGAGCCTGAGACCCAGTACTTC
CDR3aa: CASRTGTEPETQYF

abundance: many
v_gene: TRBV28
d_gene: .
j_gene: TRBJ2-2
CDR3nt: TGTGCCAGCAGTTTATTATCCGGTATTGGGACCGGGGAGCTGTTTTTT
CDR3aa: CASSLLSGIGTGELFF

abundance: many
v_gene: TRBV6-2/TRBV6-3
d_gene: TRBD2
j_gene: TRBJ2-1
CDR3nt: TGTGCCAGCAGTAGCCTGGGGGGGACGGGGAATGAGCAGTTCTTC
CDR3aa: CASSSLGGTGNEQFF

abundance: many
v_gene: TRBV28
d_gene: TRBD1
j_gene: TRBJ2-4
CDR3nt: TGTGCCAGCAGTTTTTTCCCCCCCGACAGGGGGCACATTCAGTACTTC
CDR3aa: CASSFFPPDRGHIQYF

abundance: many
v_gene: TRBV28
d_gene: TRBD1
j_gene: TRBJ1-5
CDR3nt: TGTGCCAGCGAGCCTAGGGACAGGGCGGTTTTGGAGCCCCAGCATTTT
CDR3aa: CASEPRDRAVLEPQHF

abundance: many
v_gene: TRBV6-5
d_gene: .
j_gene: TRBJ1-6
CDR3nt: TGTGCCAGCAGTTACGATGGGGGGAATAGTTCACCCCTCCACTTT
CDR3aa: CASSYDGGNSSPLHF

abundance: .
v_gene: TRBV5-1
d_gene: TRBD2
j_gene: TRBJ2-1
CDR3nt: TGCGCCAGCACCGACAACCTAGGGACTAGCGGGAGCTATGAGCAGTTCTTC
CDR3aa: CASTDNLGTSGSYEQFF

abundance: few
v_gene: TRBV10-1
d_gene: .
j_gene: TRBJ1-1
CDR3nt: TGCGCCAGCAGTGAGCGGTCGGGCACTGAAGCTTTCTTT
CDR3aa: CASSERSGTEAFF

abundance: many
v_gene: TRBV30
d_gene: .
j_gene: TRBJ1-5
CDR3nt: TGTGCCTGGGCCGGGGACACCAATCAGCCCCAGCATTTT
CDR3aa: CAWAGDTNQPQHF

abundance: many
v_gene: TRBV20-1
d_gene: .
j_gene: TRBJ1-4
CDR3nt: TGCAGTGCTAGGTGGAACAGGGAAAATGAAAAACTGTTTTTT
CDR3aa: CSARWNRENEKLFF